The rows below give T cell receptor beta chains drawn from one sample of a study of T cell responses to AZD1222 COVID-19 vaccine. Profiling relied on immunoSEQ multiplex PCR, and the TCRdb table lists in-frame clones only, not all of them. In the table there are about 150,000 clones, approximately 90% of which are singletons. This specimen was peripheral blood, taken 28 days after the second AZD1222 dose. Receptors were obtained from an adult who received the AZD1222 COVID-19 vaccine. Both conserved end residues are part of each CDR3. Each record gives: J gene, clone size, D gene, V gene, CDR3 protein, CDR3 DNA. A D gene is named only where the DNA matches it firmly. Size values are once, few and many counts, or a class for expanded clones, and some rows have none.

j_gene: TRBJ2-7
abundance: NA
d_gene: TRBD1
v_gene: TRBV7-8
CDR3aa: CASSHDRGLYEQYF
CDR3nt: TGTGCCAGCAGCCACGACAGGGGCCTCTACGAGCAGTACTTC

j_gene: TRBJ1-4
abundance: once
d_gene: NA
v_gene: TRBV7-2
CDR3aa: CASSLMGRNEKLFF
CDR3nt: TGTGCCAGCAGCTTAATGGGCAGAAATGAAAAACTGTTTTTT

j_gene: TRBJ1-2
abundance: NA
d_gene: NA
v_gene: TRBV4-2
CDR3aa: CASSQDGTRGYGYTF
CDR3nt: TGTGCCAGCAGCCAAGATGGGACGAGGGGCTATGGCTACACCTTC

j_gene: TRBJ2-1
abundance: NA
d_gene: TRBD2
v_gene: TRBV28
CDR3aa: CASSSLAGGPNEQFF
CDR3nt: TGTGCCAGCAGTTCACTAGCGGGAGGGCCCAATGAGCAGTTCTTC

j_gene: TRBJ2-7
abundance: NA
d_gene: TRBD1
v_gene: TRBV27
CDR3aa: CAIPRGTGGYEQYF
CDR3nt: TGTGCCATCCCCAGGGGGACAGGGGGCTACGAGCAGTACTTC

j_gene: TRBJ2-5
abundance: once
d_gene: TRBD2
v_gene: TRBV6-2/TRBV6-3
CDR3aa: CASSYPSSGTSGYQETQYF
CDR3nt: TGTGCCAGCAGTTACCCCTCCTCCGGGACTAGCGGCTACCAAGAGACCCAGTACTTC

j_gene: TRBJ1-2
abundance: NA
d_gene: NA
v_gene: TRBV19
CDR3aa: CASSMLMGGYTF
CDR3nt: TGTGCCAGTAGTATGCTCATGGGCGGCTACACCTTC

j_gene: TRBJ1-2
abundance: NA
d_gene: TRBD1
v_gene: TRBV7-2
CDR3aa: CASSFMRTGDNYGYTF
CDR3nt: TGTGCCAGCAGCTTTATGAGGACAGGGGACAACTATGGCTACACCTTC

j_gene: TRBJ1-2
abundance: NA
d_gene: TRBD1
v_gene: TRBV24-1
CDR3aa: CATSDSTSGTGVGYTF
CDR3nt: TGTGCCACCAGTGATTCTACATCCGGGACAGGGGTTGGCTACACCTTC

j_gene: TRBJ1-1
abundance: NA
d_gene: NA
v_gene: TRBV5-1
CDR3aa: CASSLVGRGPEAFF
CDR3nt: TGCGCCAGCAGCTTGGTTGGCAGGGGTCCTGAAGCTTTCTTT

j_gene: TRBJ1-5
abundance: few
d_gene: TRBD1
v_gene: TRBV19
CDR3aa: CASSTRQGINQPQHF
CDR3nt: TGTGCCAGTAGTACCCGACAGGGGATTAATCAGCCCCAGCATTTT

j_gene: TRBJ1-2
abundance: NA
d_gene: TRBD1
v_gene: TRBV9
CDR3aa: CASSVGTGSDGYTF
CDR3nt: TGTGCCAGCAGCGTAGGGACAGGGTCGGATGGCTACACCTTC

j_gene: TRBJ1-1
abundance: NA
d_gene: TRBD1
v_gene: TRBV18
CDR3aa: CASSPDRATEAFF
CDR3nt: TGTGCCAGCTCACCCGACAGGGCCACTGAAGCTTTCTTT

j_gene: TRBJ2-2
abundance: NA
d_gene: TRBD2
v_gene: TRBV18
CDR3aa: CASSPSGPTSGLAGATGELFF
CDR3nt: TGTGCCAGCTCACCTTCGGGACCTACCTCGGGACTAGCGGGAGCGACCGGGGAGCTGTTTTTT

j_gene: TRBJ2-2
abundance: NA
d_gene: TRBD2
v_gene: TRBV15
CDR3aa: CATSRLAGDKTGELFF
CDR3nt: TGTGCCACCAGCAGACTAGCGGGAGACAAAACCGGGGAGCTGTTTTTT

j_gene: TRBJ2-2
abundance: NA
d_gene: NA
v_gene: TRBV6-5
CDR3aa: CASSFGTVTGELFF
CDR3nt: TGTGCCAGCAGTTTCGGGACGGTCACCGGGGAGCTGTTTTTT

j_gene: TRBJ1-5
abundance: NA
d_gene: NA
v_gene: TRBV5-1
CDR3aa: CASRGGWDQPQHF
CDR3nt: TGCGCCAGCAGAGGGGGTTGGGATCAGCCCCAGCATTTT

j_gene: TRBJ1-2
abundance: NA
d_gene: TRBD1
v_gene: TRBV30
CDR3aa: CAWIQGQGIGGYTF
CDR3nt: TGTGCCTGGATCCAGGGACAGGGAATTGGGGGCTACACCTTC

j_gene: TRBJ1-5
abundance: NA
d_gene: NA
v_gene: TRBV6-1
CDR3aa: CASSEVEGRGNQPQHF
CDR3nt: TGTGCCAGCAGTGAAGTGGAAGGGAGGGGCAATCAGCCCCAGCATTTT

j_gene: TRBJ1-3
abundance: NA
d_gene: NA
v_gene: TRBV28
CDR3aa: CASSFRGGAGNTIYF
CDR3nt: TGTGCCAGCAGTTTCCGGGGGGGGGCTGGAAACACCATATATTTT

j_gene: TRBJ1-1
abundance: NA
d_gene: NA
v_gene: TRBV10-2
CDR3aa: CASSARVKAFF
CDR3nt: TGCGCCAGCAGTGCGAGGGTGAAGGCTTTCTTT

j_gene: TRBJ2-4
abundance: NA
d_gene: TRBD1
v_gene: TRBV7-6
CDR3aa: CASSLGLRDRGQIQYF
CDR3nt: TGTGCCAGCAGCTTGGGTCTCAGGGACAGGGGGCAAATTCAGTACTTC

j_gene: TRBJ2-3
abundance: NA
d_gene: TRBD2
v_gene: TRBV27
CDR3aa: CASSLAGASTDTQYF
CDR3nt: TGTGCCAGCAGTCTAGCGGGAGCTAGCACAGATACGCAGTATTTT

j_gene: TRBJ1-1
abundance: NA
d_gene: NA
v_gene: TRBV6-5
CDR3aa: CASSYSIGQYMTEAFF
CDR3nt: TGTGCCAGCAGTTACTCGATTGGTCAGTACATGACTGAAGCTTTCTTT

j_gene: TRBJ1-2
abundance: NA
d_gene: TRBD1
v_gene: TRBV7-2
CDR3aa: CASSLDRGNYGYTF
CDR3nt: TGTGCCAGCAGCTTAGACAGGGGGAACTATGGCTACACCTTC

j_gene: TRBJ2-1
abundance: NA
d_gene: TRBD2
v_gene: TRBV7-2
CDR3aa: CASTRVLAGGNEQFF
CDR3nt: TGTGCCAGCACCCGTGTGCTAGCGGGGGGTAATGAGCAGTTCTTC

j_gene: TRBJ2-7
abundance: NA
d_gene: NA
v_gene: TRBV12-3/TRBV12-4
CDR3aa: CASSATIYEQYF
CDR3nt: TGTGCCAGCAGTGCGACTATTTACGAGCAGTACTTC